The 21 T cell receptor beta chains below were found in one sample sequenced in a study of cytomegalovirus exposure and HLA in healthy donors. The PCR had 60 Vbeta and 13 Jbeta primers. Clones were sequenced by immunoSEQ multiplex PCR, and TCRdb holds only the in-frame ones, with some missing. Among 150,000 to 200,000 clones listed, less than 80% were seen once. Sequencing was done on a sample of PBMCs. Receptor source: a man in his forties or fifties in good health and CMV-seronegative.

This clone was found once. The V gene is TRBV6-5, the J gene TRBJ2-5; D is uncertain. The V gene's germline CDR1 is MNHEY and CDR2 SVGAGI. V gave up 2 bases and J gave up 5 bases, with 12 bases separating them. The CDR3 sequence is 14 residues long. The CDR3 region has the DNA TGTGCCAGCAGTTACCAGCCAGGTGGGGAGACCCAGTACTTC. It yields the protein CASSYQPGGETQYF.

The chain recombines TRBV21-1 with TRBJ1-1. TRBV21-1 is a documented pseudogene. The length of the CDR3 is 15 residues. DNA for the CDR3: TGTGCCAGCCCCCGTTCTCGGGGGATTTACACTGAAGCTTTCTTT. This codes for CASPRSRGIYTEAFF.

The J gene is TRBJ2-2, the V gene TRBV5-1, with TRBD2 matching 11 bases. Per germline, CDR1 SGHRS and CDR2 YFSETQ. CDR3 length equals 19 residues. V shed 0 bases and J 0 bases; nucleotides not matched to a gene: 7. The CDR3 DNA reads as TGCGCCAGCAGCTTGGAAGCTAGCGGGGGGCCCGCGAACACCGGGGAGCTGTTTTTT. This translates into CASSLEASGGPANTGELFF.

The sample holds a few counts of this clone. V usage is TRBV30 and J usage is TRBJ1-1; no clear D. Trimming pared 3 bases from V and 2 bases from J, leaving 10 bases between. Germline V gene data show CDR1 as GTSNPN and CDR2 as SVGIG (reference sequence). The CDR3 totals 13 residues. CDR3: CAWRTGFNTEAFF. The CDR3, as DNA: TGTGCCTGGAGAACGGGTTTCAACACTGAAGCTTTCTTT.

The chain has TRBV11-2 and TRBJ2-3, with D uncertain. Germline V CDR1 and CDR2: SGHAT, FQNNGV. The CDR3 is made up of 15 amino acids. Deletions cut 5 bases from V and 1 base from J, with 13 bases between. In DNA, the CDR3 is TGTGCCAGCAGCCCTATCCCCGTGGGCACAGATACGCAGTATTTT. Protein: CASSPIPVGTDTQYF. The complete variable domain, with remaining parts taken from reference TRBV11-2 and TRBJ2-3, reads EAGVAQSPRYKIIEKRQSVAFWCNPISGHATLYWYQQILGQGPKLLIQFQNNGVVDDSQLPKDRFSAERLKGVDSTLKIQPAKLEDSAVYLCASSPIPVGTDTQYFGPGTRLTVL.

The chain couples TRBV7-9 to TRBJ2-7; D is perhaps TRBD1 (6 bases). Trimming cost V 1 base and J 3 bases, with 10 bases left between them. The germline CDR1 and CDR2 sequences are SEHNR and FQNEAQ (reference sequence). This CDR3 has 14 amino acids. CDR3 sequence reads: CASSLVGQFYEQYF. CDR3 nucleotides: TGTGCCAGCAGCTTAGTCGGACAGTTCTACGAGCAGTACTTC.

V usage is TRBV27 and J usage is TRBJ2-5; the D gene is possibly TRBD2 (7 bases). TRBJ2-7 matches the DNA end more closely, so the J call is doubtful. From germline, CDR1 is MNHEY and CDR2 SMNVEV (reference sequence). The CDR3 runs to 14 residues. The CDR3 bases are TGTGCCAGCAGCCCGGCGGGGGCAGAATACGAGCAGTACTTC. Its translation is CASSPAGAEYEQYF.

This clone was seen a few times. V is TRBV5-4 and J is TRBJ2-3, with 10 positions matching TRBD2. The CDR3 loop spans 15 amino acids. Trimming at V came to 1 base and at J to 7 bases, leaving 6 bases not matched to a gene. Germline V gene lookup returns CDR1 SGHNT and CDR2 YYREEE (reference sequence). The CDR3: CASSLRLAGAYTQYF. CDR3 nucleotides: TGTGCCAGCAGCTTGCGCCTAGCGGGGGCATATACGCAGTATTTT.

The count of this clone is one. J is TRBJ2-4 and V is TRBV10-1; D is possibly TRBD2 (5 bases). CDR3 length: 16 residues. Trimming shortened V by 6 bases and J by 0 bases, and 15 bases separated the two germline ends. Germline V lookup: CDR1 WNHNN, CDR2 SYGVQD (reference sequence). CDR3 sequence reads: CASRKLESVAKNIQYF. CDR3 in DNA: TGCGCCAGCAGGAAACTAGAGTCAGTAGCCAAAAACATTCAGTACTTC.

The sample holds a few counts of this clone. The chain has TRBV11-2 and TRBJ2-5; D possibly corresponds to TRBD2 (5 bases). From germline, CDR1 is SGHAT and CDR2 FQNNGV. The CDR3 loop spans 13 amino acids. The V end was cut by 5 bases, the J end by 4 bases, with 11 bases between. The CDR3 DNA reads as TGTGCCAGCAGCCCTGGACTTGGAGAGACCCAGTACTTC. Translation gives CASSPGLGETQYF.

The chain is built from TRBV5-8 and TRBJ2-1; tentatively, D is TRBD1 (7 bases). V was cut by 4 bases and J by 6 bases, with 17 bases left in between. Germline V lookup: CDR1 SGHTS, CDR2 YDEGEE. The length of the CDR3 is 15 residues. The CDR3 loop reads CASSIGQAGRNEQFF. The CDR3 bases are TGTGCCAGCAGCATCGGACAGGCGGGACGCAATGAGCAGTTCTTC. Full variable domain (missing parts from reference TRBV5-8 and TRBJ2-1): EAGVTQSPTHLIKTRGQQATLRCSPISGHTSVYWYQQALGLGLQFLLWYDEGEERNRGNFPPRFSGRQFPNYSSELNVNALELEDSALYLCASSIGQAGRNEQFFGPGTRLTVL.

By sample fraction, this clone is medium-sized. J is TRBJ1-1 and V is TRBV28; unclear D gene. CDR1 and CDR2 (germline): MDHEN, SYDVKM. The CDR3 consists of 14 residues. V lost 5 bases to trimming and J lost 4 bases, with 14 bases between them. CDR3 sequence (DNA): TGTGCCAGCAGTAATCACGGTCGGGGCACTGAAGCTTTCTTT. It specifies CASSNHGRGTEAFF.

The V gene is TRBV28, the J gene TRBJ1-5; 9 nucleotides match TRBD1. The V gene's germline CDR1 is MDHEN and CDR2 SYDVKM. Trimming took 6 bases from V and 6 from J; bases not matched to a gene: 15. The CDR3 sequence is 17 residues long. CDR3 sequence reads: CASSPFPGTGGIQPQHF. In DNA form, the CDR3 reads TGTGCCAGCAGCCCATTCCCGGGTACAGGGGGCATTCAGCCCCAGCATTTT.

The chain couples TRBV4-1 to TRBJ1-5; possibly TRBD1 for D (6 bases). Germline V gene sequence: CDR1 MGHRA, CDR2 YSYEKL. This CDR3 comprises 14 residues. Between the trimmed V and J ends, which lost 4 bases and 7 bases, there was a span of 14 bases. As DNA, the CDR3 is TGCGCCAGCAGCCCTGTGAAGGGGGGGCAGCCCCAGCATTTT. It specifies CASSPVKGGQPQHF.

The chain joins TRBV27 to TRBJ2-1, with 8 bases that match TRBD1. Germline trimming cut 4 bases from V and 2 bases from J; bases unmatched to any gene: 7. The germline CDR1 and CDR2 sequences are MNHEY and SMNVEV (reference sequence). The CDR3 runs 16 residues. The CDR3 DNA sequence: TGTGCCAGCAGTTCCACGGACAGGGCCGCCTACAATGAGCAGTTCTTC. The encoded protein is CASSSTDRAAYNEQFF.

The chain carries TRBV28 and TRBJ2-5, with 8 bases lining up with TRBD1. The J segment lost 5 bases and the V segment lost 5 bases, leaving 13 bases of the junction unmatched. Germline loops: CDR1 MDHEN, CDR2 SYDVKM. CDR3 length: 16 amino acids. CDR3 in amino acids: CASSAPAQGGRETQYF. Here the CDR3 DNA reads TGTGCCAGCAGTGCGCCTGCACAGGGGGGCCGGGAGACCCAGTACTTC.

V is TRBV18 and J is TRBJ2-1; 7 bases match TRBD2. The CDR3 consists of 15 residues. Trimming at V came to 3 bases and at J to 4 bases, leaving 6 bases not matched to a gene. Germline lookup yields CDR1 KGHSH and CDR2 LQKENI. The CDR3 loop is CASSPLAVQYNEQFF. The CDR3 DNA is TGTGCCAGCTCACCTCTAGCGGTACAATACAATGAGCAGTTCTTC. The variable domain in full, with the rest retrieved from reference TRBV18 and TRBJ2-1, is NAGVMQNPRHLVRRRGQEARLRCSPMKGHSHVYWYRQLPEEGLKFMVYLQKENIIDESGMPKERFSAEFPKEGPSILRIQQVVRGDSAAYFCASSPLAVQYNEQFFGPGTRLTVL.

Notes on this clone: Different DNA sequences within this sample yield the same CDR3. CDR3 region: CAWSVRNEQFF. CDR3 nucleotide sequence: TGTGCCTGGAGTGTGAGGAATGAGCAGTTCTTC. This chain links TRBV30 with TRBJ2-1; D uncertain. Germline CDR1 reads GTSNPN; CDR2 reads SVGIG (reference sequence). V lost 0 bases and J 7 bases, leaving 4 bases between the germline ends. This CDR3 has 11 residues.

The chain has TRBV30 and TRBJ1-1, with D perhaps TRBD1 (6 bases). This CDR3 is built from 12 residues. Germline assignment: CDR1 GTSNPN and CDR2 SVGIG (reference sequence). V was shortened by 4 bases and J by 8 bases, with 14 bases between the two germline ends. In DNA, the CDR3 is TGTGCCTGGACCCGATACCAGGGGGAAGCTTTCTTT. Encoded protein: CAWTRYQGEAFF.

This clone was counted a few times. The gene calls are TRBV5-1 and TRBJ1-2; tentative D call: TRBD1 (5 bases). The CDR3 spans 14 residues. Germline V gene lookup returns CDR1 SGHRS and CDR2 YFSETQ. The V gene lost 4 bases and the J gene lost 2 bases, with 12 bases spanning the gap. In DNA form, the CDR3 reads TGCGCCAGCAGCCCGTCGGGGGACAACTATGGCTACACCTTC. It translates to CASSPSGDNYGYTF.

The V gene is TRBV6-5, the J gene TRBJ1-2, with no clear D. V was shortened by 4 bases and J by 5 bases, with 11 bases between the two germline ends. Per the germline V gene, CDR1 is MNHEY and CDR2 is SVGAGI. This CDR3 has 13 amino acids. CDR3 amino acids: CASSSSRGYGYTF. The CDR3 DNA is TGTGCCAGCAGTTCCTCCCGGGGTTATGGCTACACCTTC.